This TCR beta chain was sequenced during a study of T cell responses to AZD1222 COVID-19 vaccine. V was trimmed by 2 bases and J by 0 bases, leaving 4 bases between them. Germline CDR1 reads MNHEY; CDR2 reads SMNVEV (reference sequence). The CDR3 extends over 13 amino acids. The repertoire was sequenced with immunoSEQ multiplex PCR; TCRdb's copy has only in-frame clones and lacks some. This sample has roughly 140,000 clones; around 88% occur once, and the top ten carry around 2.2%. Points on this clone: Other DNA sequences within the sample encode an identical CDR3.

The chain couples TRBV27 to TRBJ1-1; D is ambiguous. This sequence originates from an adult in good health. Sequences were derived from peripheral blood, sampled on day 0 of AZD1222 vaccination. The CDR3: CASSLRLNTEAFF. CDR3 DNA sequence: TGTGCCAGCAGTTTACGGCTGAACACTGAAGCTTTCTTT.